One sample yielded the 12 T cell receptor beta chains listed below, sequenced in a study of neurological immune-mediated disorders. MiXCR was run by TCRdb on the 5' RACE reads, yielding one entry per CDR3 protein. The sample records tens of thousands of distinct CDR3 sequences, roughly 4.5% being singletons. Sequencing was performed on PBMCs. The source is a man aged 25 to 40 with multiple sclerosis.

There are many counts of this clonotype. The chain uses TRBV5-1 and TRBJ2-2; D gene unclear. In germline, CDR1 is SGHRS, CDR2 YFSETQ. Trimming took off 4 bases at V and 2 bases at J, with 15 bases between the two ends. The CDR3 is 16 residues long. The CDR3 reads CASSRRWAGNTGELFF. The DNA for the CDR3 is TGCGCCAGCAGCCGGCGATGGGCAGGAAACACCGGGGAGCTGTTTTTT.

This clonotype was seen at least ten times. The chain is built from TRBV5-1 and TRBJ1-2, with D possibly being TRBD1 (5 bases). Germline CDR1 and CDR2: SGHRS and YFSETQ. The CDR3 length is 15 residues. Trimming removed 3 bases from V and 3 bases from J, with 15 bases in between. The CDR3, as DNA: TGCGCCAGCAGCTACCGGCGGGGGGGTGACTATGGCTACACCTTC. Translated, it gives CASSYRRGGDYGYTF.

This clonotype was counted many times. The V and J genes are TRBV27 and TRBJ1-5; 11 nucleotides line up with TRBD1. V was clipped by 4 bases and J by 1 base; unmatched bases: 3. The CDR3 runs to 16 residues. The germline CDR1 and CDR2 sequences are MNHEY and SMNVEV (reference sequence). CDR3 loop: CASSSRDRGSNQPQHF. The CDR3 nucleotides are TGTGCCAGCAGTTCCAGGGACAGGGGGAGCAATCAGCCCCAGCATTTT.

This clonotype showed up many times. The genes are TRBV4-1 and TRBJ2-5, with 9 bases aligning to TRBD1. This CDR3 has 16 amino acids. Germline V gene data show CDR1 as MGHRA and CDR2 as YSYEKL. Losses at the gene ends were 5 bases for V and 2 bases for J; bases not matched to a gene: 9. The chain's CDR3 is CASSFRDREIQETQYF. The CDR3 DNA follows: TGCGCCAGCAGCTTCCGGGACAGGGAGATTCAAGAGACCCAGTACTTC.

This clonotype has at least ten counts. The chain links TRBV6-5 to TRBJ1-4, with D perhaps matching TRBD1 (5 bases). Trimming stripped 6 bases from V and 3 bases from J, with 14 bases between. Germline V CDR1 and CDR2: MNHEY, SVGAGI. CDR3 length: 15 amino acids. The CDR3 is CASRSGWTANEKLFF. The DNA of the CDR3 is TGTGCCAGCAGATCAGGGTGGACGGCTAATGAAAAACTGTTTTTT.

This clonotype was detected ten times or more. The junction and the germline gene differ at one end; a read error may be behind it. The chain has TRBV5-1 and TRBJ1-5; TRBD1 aligns across 7 bases. CDR3 size: 14 residues. Germline V CDR1 and CDR2: SGHRS, YFSETQ. CDR3 sequence (DNA): TGTGCCAGCAGCCTGGGACAGCAAAATCAGCCCCAGCATTTT. This encodes CASSLGQQNQPQHF.

This clonotype has at least ten counts. The chain has TRBV20-1 and TRBJ1-2; TRBD1 matches at 8 bases. Trimming at V came to 6 bases and at J to 8 bases, leaving 8 bases not matched to a gene. The germline gives CDR1 DFQATT, CDR2 SNEGSKA (reference sequence). The CDR3 runs 12 residues. CDR3 in DNA: TGCAGTGCGATCGACAGGGGTTTGGGCTACACCTTC. The encoded protein is CSAIDRGLGYTF.

This clonotype was counted many times. This chain joins TRBV25-1 and TRBJ2-6; 9 nucleotides line up with TRBD1. In germline, CDR1 is MGHDK, CDR2 SYGVNS. This CDR3 comprises 21 residues. V was pared by 4 bases and J by 3 bases, with 19 bases of the junction left unmatched. The CDR3 nucleotides are TGTGCCAGCAGTGCAGTCGACACAAAGGGACAGGGAGCTTTTGGGGCCAACGTCCTGACTTTC. This translates into CASSAVDTKGQGAFGANVLTF.

The chain recombines TRBV6-5 with TRBJ1-2; tentatively, D is TRBD1 (6 bases). The CDR3 consists of 16 residues. Trimming shortened V by 2 bases and J by 8 bases, and 21 bases separated the two germline ends. CDR1 MNHEY and CDR2 SVGAGI come from the germline V gene. The chain's CDR3 is CASSYGGPGKLTGYTF. CDR3 coding DNA: TGTGCCAGCAGTTACGGGGGCCCCGGGAAACTTACCGGCTACACCTTC.

In its sample, this clonotype was seen many times. The V and J genes are TRBV7-2 and TRBJ2-5; D remains ambiguous. CDR1 is SGHTA and CDR2 is FQGNSA in the germline V gene. Trimming left V 6 bases short and J 0 bases short, with 11 bases between. This CDR3 is 14 amino acids long. The CDR3 coding sequence is TGTGCCAGCAGTCTCCGACGGAACCAAGAGACCCAGTACTTC. This codes for CASSLRRNQETQYF.

Ten or more counts support this clonotype. This chain uses TRBV7-6 with TRBJ2-1; D is ambiguous. The CDR3 loop spans 12 amino acids. Germline CDR1 and CDR2: SGHVS and FNYEAQ. The germline V and J ends were trimmed by 5 bases and 5 bases, with 7 bases remaining between them. CDR3 sequence (DNA): TGTGCCAGCAGCCCCCTGAACAATGAGCAGTTCTTC. Translated: CASSPLNNEQFF.

V usage is TRBV20-1 and J usage is TRBJ2-7, with TRBD2 matching over 8 bases. The CDR3 length is 13 residues. The V gene's germline CDR1 is DFQATT and CDR2 SNEGSKA (reference sequence). CDR3 amino acids: CSAAGGGTHEQYV. DNA of the CDR3: TGCAGCGCCGCCGGGGGGGGAACCCACGAGCAGTACGTC.